The 5 T cell receptor beta chains reported below all come from one sample, sequenced in a study of cytomegalovirus exposure and HLA in healthy donors (dated by TCRdb to the late 2010s). Library generation was performed with the immunoSEQ multiplex PCR assay. A mixture of 60 forward primers for TCR Vbeta segments and 13 reverse primers for TCR Jbeta segments was used in the multiplex PCR. Entries here come from immuneACCESS through TCRdb and include only in-frame sequences with V and J called. Some clones fail to appear in such tables; in the studies checked, an unresolved V gene covers under half of the shortfall, and the cause of the remainder is unknown. The sample table records roughly 100,000 clones; around 80% of these occur just once. 0.6% to 0.95% of the sample comes from the top ten. Sequencing used PBMCs. The receptors derive from a woman aged 55-69 years in good health and CMV-seronegative.

V is TRBV10-3 and J is TRBJ1-1; no firm D call. Germline V gives CDR1 ENHRY, CDR2 SYGVKD. The CDR3 has 12 amino acids. The germline V and J ends were trimmed by 0 bases and 5 bases, with 4 bases remaining between them. CDR3 region: CAISESNTEAFF. In nucleotides, the CDR3 is TGTGCCATCAGTGAGTCTAATACTGAAGCTTTCTTT.

The rearrangement uses TRBV21-1 and TRBJ2-2; TRBD2, the table's D call, was not compared with the DNA. TRBV21-1 is an annotated pseudogene. This CDR3 spans 17 amino acids. This CDR3 reads CASSKDPAGGTPGELFF. In DNA, the CDR3 is TGTGCCAGCAGCAAAGATCCAGCGGGGGGGACCCCCGGGGAGCTGTTTTTT.

The rearrangement uses TRBV27 and TRBJ2-3; TRBD2 is a possible D gene (6 bases). The CDR3 runs 16 residues. CDR1 is MNHEY and CDR2 is SMNVEV in the germline V gene (reference sequence). The V gene lost 1 base and the J gene lost 6 bases, with 17 bases spanning the gap. DNA of the CDR3: TGTGCCAGCAGTTTATTTGGGACTTATACTTTTGATACGCAGTATTTT. Its translation is CASSLFGTYTFDTQYF.

There are a few counts of this clone. This sequence joins TRBV6-6 and TRBJ1-4, with 7 bases aligning to TRBD1. The junction had 6 bases not matched to a gene; V was cut back by 6 bases and J by 5 bases. The CDR3 totals 14 residues. Germline lookup yields CDR1 MNHNY and CDR2 SVGAGI (reference sequence). The CDR3 DNA sequence: TGTGCCAGCAGCCCAGGGGGATCGAATGAAAAACTGTTTTTT. Translating gives CASSPGGSNEKLFF.

This clone was counted a few times. V and J are TRBV29-1 and TRBJ1-2; D is ambiguous. In germline, CDR1 is SQVTM, CDR2 ANQGSEA. Between the trimmed V and J ends, which lost 7 bases and 4 bases, there was a span of 13 bases. This CDR3 is built from 12 residues. The CDR3 bases are TGCAGCGCCCCAGTGGGGAGCTATGGCTACACCTTC. Translating it yields CSAPVGSYGYTF.